The rows below give T cell receptor beta chains drawn from one sample of a study of spatial heterogeneity in lung cancer. TCRdb used MiXCR to reprocess the 5' RACE reads, holding one entry per CDR3 protein. The sample has fewer than 100,000 distinct CDR3 sequences, roughly a fifth seen once; the top ten hold just over 20%. The sample here was PBMCs, taken at follow-up. These TCRs come from a male donor with early-stage non-small cell lung cancer. CDR3s include the opening cysteine and the closing phenylalanine or tryptophan. D genes are given only for firm matches. Where a row states a size, it is once, few, many or the class of an expanded clone; other rows omit it.

>15|-|many|TRBJ2-1|TRBV30
CAWRAEGTLYNEQFF
TGTGCCTGGAGAGCAGAGGGGACCCTCTACAATGAGCAGTTCTTC
>13|-|-|TRBJ2-1|TRBV5-1
CASSAAPGNEQFF
TGCGCCAGCAGCGCAGCCCCGGGGAATGAGCAGTTCTTC
>15|TRBD1|-|TRBJ1-4|TRBV4-3
CASSHLDRGNEKLFF
TGCGCCAGCAGCCACCTGGACAGGGGTAATGAAAAACTGTTTTTT
>15|TRBD1|few|TRBJ1-2|TRBV7-8
CASSSGTGQGQGYTF
TGTGCCAGCAGCTCCGGGACCGGACAGGGTCAAGGCTACACCTTC
>17|TRBD2|few|TRBJ2-1|TRBV3-1
CASSQKLAASSYNEQFF
TGTGCCAGCAGCCAAAAACTAGCGGCGAGCTCCTACAATGAGCAGTTCTTC
>15|-|few|TRBJ2-3|TRBV5-6
CASSLRGMGTDTQYF
TGTGCCAGCAGCCTTCGAGGGATGGGCACAGATACGCAGTATTTT
>17|TRBD1|-|TRBJ2-6|TRBV7-8
CASSIGDRRSGANVLTF
TGTGCCAGCAGCATAGGGGACAGGCGCTCTGGGGCCAACGTCCTGACTTTC
>10|-|-|TRBJ2-5|TRBV7-2
CASSSQTQYF
TGTGCCAGCAGTTCCCAGACCCAGTACTTC
>15|-|-|TRBJ2-5|TRBV3-1
CASSSRDTSQETQYF
TGTGCCAGCAGCAGCCGGGACACTTCCCAAGAGACCCAGTACTTC
>14|-|-|TRBJ1-1|TRBV5-1
CASSFGDQNTEAFF
TGCGCCAGCAGCTTCGGGGACCAGAACACTGAAGCTTTCTTT
>16|TRBD1|few|TRBJ2-2|TRBV9
CASSSMDRVNTGELFF
TGTGCCAGCAGCTCCATGGACAGGGTGAACACCGGGGAGCTGTTTTTT
>13|-|-|TRBJ1-4|TRBV7-2
CASSLVASEKLFF
TGTGCCAGCAGCTTAGTCGCAAGTGAAAAACTGTTTTTT
>16|TRBD1|many|TRBJ1-5|TRBV15
CATSRGIGTGDQPQHF
TGTGCCACCAGCAGAGGAATAGGGACAGGGGATCAGCCCCAGCATTTT
>14|TRBD1|many|TRBJ2-7|TRBV5-1
CASSPSTGGFEQYF
TGCGCCAGCAGCCCCTCGACAGGGGGCTTCGAGCAGTACTTC
>13|-|few|TRBJ2-1|TRBV24-1
CATSDLFHDEQFF
TGTGCCACCAGTGATTTGTTCCACGATGAGCAGTTCTTC
>16|-|many|TRBJ2-4|TRBV21-1
CASSKESGQFGNIQYF
TGTGCCAGCAGCAAAGAATCCGGGCAGTTTGGAAACATTCAGTACTTC
>15|TRBD1|many|TRBJ1-1|TRBV5-1
CASSLVQGAGTEAFF
TGCGCCAGCAGCTTGGTCCAGGGGGCAGGGACTGAAGCTTTCTTT
>16|TRBD2|-|TRBJ2-1|TRBV5-4
CASSVGLAGSYNEQFF
TGTGCCAGCAGCGTGGGACTAGCGGGGTCTTACAATGAGCAGTTCTTC
>13|-|-|TRBJ1-1|TRBV3-1
CASTGTEYTEAFF
TGTGCCAGCACCGGGACTGAATACACTGAAGCTTTCTTT
>15|-|-|TRBJ2-5|TRBV7-9
CASSFSGILGETQYF
TGTGCCAGCAGCTTTTCCGGGATCCTTGGGGAGACCCAGTACTTC
>12|-|many|TRBJ2-6|TRBV2
CASSSGANVLTF
TGTGCCAGCAGCTCTGGGGCCAACGTCCTGACTTTC
>15|TRBD1|-|TRBJ1-6|TRBV4-1
CASSQPTGVNSPLHF
TGCGCCAGCAGCCAACCCACAGGGGTTAATTCACCCCTCCACTTT
>16|-|-|TRBJ2-5|TRBV6-6
CASSYPSSGRRETQYF
TGTGCCAGCAGTTACCCCTCCTCGGGGAGACGGGAGACCCAGTACTTC
>14|TRBD2|-|TRBJ2-3|TRBV20-1
CSADGLAGADTQYF
TGCAGTGCTGACGGACTAGCGGGAGCAGATACGCAGTATTTT
>13|-|-|TRBJ2-7|TRBV7-8
CASSLMLAYEQYF
TGTGCCAGCAGCTTAATGTTAGCTTACGAGCAGTACTTC
>17|-|-|TRBJ2-3|TRBV4-1
CASSLLRGAGSTDTQYF
TGCGCCAGCAGCCTACTCAGGGGGGCGGGAAGCACAGATACGCAGTATTTT
>17|-|-|TRBJ2-5|TRBV29-1
CSVARSGGRGGQETQYF
TGCAGCGTTGCCCGTTCAGGGGGGAGAGGAGGGCAAGAGACCCAGTACTTC
>14|TRBD1|-|TRBJ1-6|TRBV29-1
CSASLGTGDSPLHF
TGCAGCGCCTCGCTGGGGACAGGGGATTCACCCCTCCACTTT